Each of the 23 T cell receptor beta chains below was sequenced from the same sample in a study of T cell changes during pregnancy in multiple sclerosis. Data came from immunoSEQ multiplex PCR; TCRdb stores just in-frame clones and leaves some out. The table lists more than 85,000 clones, 90% to 95% of them singletons, with approximately 0.97% in the top ten. Sample: peripheral blood, taken before pregnancy. The receptors shown here come from a female donor with multiple sclerosis, enrolled in a pregnancy study.

This clone occurred once. The rearrangement uses TRBV7-9 and TRBJ2-3; D is unclear. V lost 3 bases, J lost 4 bases, and 14 bases lay in between. Germline V CDR1 and CDR2: SEHNR, FQNEAQ (reference sequence). The CDR3 runs to 15 residues. CDR3 in DNA: TGTGCCAGCAGCTTCTACCGTTCAATGTCAGATACGCAGTATTTT. Amino acid sequence: CASSFYRSMSDTQYF.

The chain carries TRBV5-1 and TRBJ2-7; the D is unclear. The germline V gene has CDR1 SGHRS and CDR2 YFSETQ. The CDR3 loop spans 12 amino acids. The V end lost 0 bases, the J end lost 4 bases, and 5 bases lay between the germline ends. The CDR3 DNA follows: TGCGCCAGCAGCTTGGAAGCTTACGAGCAGTACTTC. Translating it yields CASSLEAYEQYF.

The chain employs TRBV27 and TRBJ1-2; TRBD1 is a possible D gene (6 bases). CDR1 and CDR2 from the germline V gene are MNHEY and SMNVEV (reference sequence). V was pared by 5 bases and J by 5 bases, with 18 bases between. CDR3 length: 15 residues. CDR3: CASSTHRASIYGYTF. In DNA, the CDR3 is TGTGCCAGCAGTACCCACAGGGCCTCTATATATGGCTACACCTTC.

The rearrangement uses TRBV25-1 and TRBJ2-3, with a possible D match to TRBD2 (7 bases). The CDR3 totals 14 residues. V dropped 5 bases and J dropped 5 bases, with 14 bases sitting between them. Germline CDR1 reads MGHDK; CDR2 reads SYGVNS. The CDR3 bases are TGTGCCAGCAGTCCCATGGGAGGGGGAGATACGCAGTATTTT. Encoded protein: CASSPMGGGDTQYF. Together with reference TRBV25-1 and TRBJ2-3, the CDR3 gives the full variable domain: EADIYQTPRYLVIGTGKKITLECSQTMGHDKMYWYQQDPGMELHLIHYSYGVNSTEKGDLSSESTVSRIRTEHFPLTLESARPSHTSQYLCASSPMGGGDTQYFGPGTRLTVL.

The V call is TRBV6-6, the J call TRBJ2-1; D remains ambiguous. This CDR3 has 14 amino acids. V was clipped by 1 base and J by 6 bases, with 10 bases between them. Germline V lookup: CDR1 MNHNY, CDR2 SVGAGI (reference sequence). The CDR3 DNA reads as TGTGCCAGCAGTTACTACTACGGTGGCAATGAGCAGTTCTTC. This encodes CASSYYYGGNEQFF.

This sequence joins TRBV19 and TRBJ2-2; TRBD1 aligns across 7 bases. The CDR3 loop spans 14 amino acids. From germline, CDR1 is LNHDA and CDR2 SQIVND (reference sequence). Germline trimming cut 9 bases from V and 5 bases from J; bases unmatched to any gene: 9. Here the CDR3 DNA reads TGTGCCAGCCTTACAGGGGCGGGTACCGGGGAGCTGTTTTTT. Its translation: CASLTGAGTGELFF.

This chain connects TRBV2 to TRBJ2-7; TRBD2 agrees at 8 bases. Looked up from germline, CDR1 is SNHLY and CDR2 is FYNNEI. J lost 2 bases, V lost 2 bases, and 5 bases had no gene match. This CDR3 has 15 amino acids. Here the CDR3 DNA reads TGTGCCAGCAGTGAAAGGCCGGGACTAGCCTACGAGCAGTACTTC. It yields the protein CASSERPGLAYEQYF.

The chain combines TRBV11-2 with TRBJ1-2; D gene ambiguous. V lost 5 bases and J lost 3, with 22 bases in between. The germline V gene encodes CDR1 SGHAT and CDR2 FQNNGV. This CDR3 comprises 17 residues. The CDR3 region is CASSKTLQSTNDYGYTF. The CDR3 DNA is TGTGCCAGCAGCAAAACCCTGCAGTCCACAAATGACTATGGCTACACCTTC.

This clone was seen a single time. The V gene is TRBV19, the J gene TRBJ1-2; D remains ambiguous. Germline CDR1 reads LNHDA; CDR2 reads SQIVND (reference sequence). This CDR3 contains 17 residues. V was trimmed by 2 bases and J by 2 bases, leaving 18 bases between them. CDR3: CASSISGNRRPNYGYTF. For the CDR3, the DNA is TGTGCCAGTAGTATAAGTGGAAATCGGCGGCCGAACTATGGCTACACCTTC. The full variable domain, rest sourced from reference TRBV19 and TRBJ1-2, is DGGITQSPKYLFRKEGQNVTLSCEQNLNHDAMYWYRQDPGQGLRLIYYSQIVNDFQKGDIAEGYSVSREKKESFPLTVTSAQKNPTAFYLCASSISGNRRPNYGYTFGSGTRLTVV.

The chain joins TRBV5-4 to TRBJ2-5, with TRBD1 matching 11 bases. With 4 bases clipped from V and 1 base from J, the junction kept 9 bases outside the gene matches. In germline, CDR1 is SGHNT, CDR2 YYREEE (reference sequence). The CDR3 is made up of 17 amino acids. CDR3 DNA sequence: TGTGCCAGCAGCGGATTCCGGACAGGGGGCTTCCAAGAGACCCAGTACTTC. Its protein is CASSGFRTGGFQETQYF.

This chain uses TRBV19 with TRBJ2-4; TRBD2 aligns across 7 bases. Trimming cost V 6 bases and J 0 bases; bases outside gene matches: 11. This CDR3 is built from 17 residues. The germline gives CDR1 LNHDA, CDR2 SQIVND (reference sequence). CDR3 amino acids: CASSPQRWEGAKNIQYF. The CDR3 nucleotides are TGTGCCAGTAGCCCTCAACGGTGGGAGGGAGCCAAAAACATTCAGTACTTC.

This clone was picked up one time. This rearrangement joins TRBV15 to TRBJ1-2; 12 bases map to TRBD1. V shed 1 base and J 6 bases; nucleotides not matched to a gene: 6. The CDR3 sequence is 16 residues long. Germline loops: CDR1 LNHNV, CDR2 YYDKDF (reference sequence). CDR3 bases: TGTGCCACCAGCAGAGTTGGGACAGGGGGCTCCAATGGCTACACCTTC. Its protein is CATSRVGTGGSNGYTF.

V usage is TRBV6-5 and J usage is TRBJ2-2; unclear D gene. The CDR3 contains 16 residues. The V end lost 0 bases, the J end lost 0 bases, and 8 bases lay between the germline ends. Germline-derived CDR1 and CDR2 are MNHEY and SVGAGI. CDR3 in amino acids: CASSYSPVANTGELFF. CDR3 coding DNA: TGTGCCAGCAGTTACTCGCCGGTAGCGAACACCGGGGAGCTGTTTTTT.

The chain combines TRBV2 with TRBJ2-7; possible D gene TRBD2, 6 bases. This CDR3 is built from 15 residues. The V end lost 0 bases, the J end lost 2 bases, and 11 bases lay between the germline ends. Germline CDR1 is SNHLY and CDR2 is FYNNEI. CDR3 in amino acids: CASSEAEGSPYEQYF. In DNA form, the CDR3 reads TGTGCCAGCAGTGAAGCGGAGGGCTCCCCCTACGAGCAGTACTTC.

V gene TRBV5-1 combines with J gene TRBJ2-7; 10 bases fit TRBD2. Trimming took 5 bases from V and 2 from J; bases not matched to a gene: 7. There are 15 residues in the CDR3. Germline V gene lookup returns CDR1 SGHRS and CDR2 YFSETQ. CDR3 DNA sequence: TGCGCCAGCAGTCACGGGACTAGCGAGACCTACGAGCAGTACTTC. It codes for CASSHGTSETYEQYF. The full variable domain, in which reference TRBV5-1 and TRBJ2-7 provide the parts outside the CDR3, is KAGVTQTPRYLIKTRGQQVTLSCSPISGHRSVSWYQQTPGQGLQFLFEYFSETQRNKGNFPGRFSGRQFSNSRSEMNVSTLELGDSALYLCASSHGTSETYEQYFGPGTRLTVT.

V gene TRBV5-6 combines with J gene TRBJ2-3, with 9 bases identical to TRBD2. The CDR3 runs 14 residues. The germline CDR1 and CDR2 sequences are SGHDT and YYEEEE. V shed 0 bases and J 7 bases; nucleotides not matched to a gene: 3. DNA of the CDR3: TGTGCCAGCAGCTTGGCAGCGGGGGGAAATACGCAGTATTTT. This encodes CASSLAAGGNTQYF.

The chain combines TRBV6-5 with TRBJ1-1; possible D gene TRBD1, 6 bases. From germline, CDR1 is MNHEY and CDR2 SVGAGI. Trimming pared 7 bases from V and 4 bases from J, leaving 10 bases between. The CDR3 consists of 12 residues. The CDR3 region is CASTTQGTEAFF. The DNA of the CDR3 is TGTGCCAGCACAACACAGGGCACTGAAGCTTTCTTT.

The V gene is TRBV4-1, the J gene TRBJ1-2; 9 bases match TRBD1. CDR3 length: 13 residues. Germline V CDR1 and CDR2: MGHRA, YSYEKL. The V gene end was trimmed by 6 bases and the J gene end by 8 bases; junction bases not matched to a gene: 7. The CDR3 protein is CASRQGASEGYTF. The CDR3 DNA reads TGCGCCAGCAGACAGGGGGCCTCTGAAGGCTACACCTTC.

On this clone: The sample has other DNA sequences that encode this CDR3 too. V usage is TRBV27 and J usage is TRBJ2-7; 7 nucleotides agree with TRBD1. V lost 4 bases and J lost 4; bases outside the gene matches: 1. The CDR3 contains 12 residues. Germline values: CDR1 MNHEY, CDR2 SMNVEV (reference sequence). CDR3 in DNA: TGTGCCAGCAGTTCGACAGGGTACGAGCAGTACTTC. Amino acid sequence: CASSSTGYEQYF.

This clone has a single count. J is TRBJ1-2 and V is TRBV29-1, with 7 bases matching TRBD1. V trimming: 6 bases; J trimming: 4 bases; junction bases outside the gene matches: 20. Looked up from germline, CDR1 is SQVTM and CDR2 is ANQGSEA. The CDR3 has 17 amino acids. DNA of the CDR3: TGCAGCGTAGCGTCGAGGGACAGTCAAGATGGGGTCTATGGCTACACCTTC. Translation: CSVASRDSQDGVYGYTF.

V gene TRBV30 combines with J gene TRBJ1-2; TRBD1 is a possible D gene (5 bases). CDR1 GTSNPN and CDR2 SVGIG come from the germline V gene (reference sequence). V was trimmed by 1 base and J by 5 bases, leaving 11 bases between them. There are 13 residues in the CDR3. CDR3 residues: CAWSARVEYGYTF. The CDR3 region has the DNA TGTGCCTGGAGTGCCAGGGTCGAGTATGGCTACACCTTC.

Here the CDR3 reads CASSQQGATNEKLFF. For the CDR3, the DNA is TGCGCCAGCAGCCAGCAGGGGGCAACTAATGAAAAACTGTTTTTT. The chain uses TRBV4-1 and TRBJ1-4; 7 nucleotides match TRBD1. This CDR3 is 15 amino acids long. Per the germline V gene, CDR1 is MGHRA and CDR2 is YSYEKL. V trimming: 3 bases; J trimming: 0 bases; junction bases outside the gene matches: 1.

This clone came up once. The chain combines TRBV6-5 with TRBJ2-7; 7 positions match TRBD2. This CDR3 is built from 14 residues. Losses at the gene ends were 2 bases for V and 5 bases for J; bases not matched to a gene: 6. CDR1 is MNHEY, CDR2 SVGAGI, per germline. CDR3 nucleotides: TGTGCCAGCAGTTACACGGGGGGATCAGACGAGCAGTACTTC. Encoded protein: CASSYTGGSDEQYF.